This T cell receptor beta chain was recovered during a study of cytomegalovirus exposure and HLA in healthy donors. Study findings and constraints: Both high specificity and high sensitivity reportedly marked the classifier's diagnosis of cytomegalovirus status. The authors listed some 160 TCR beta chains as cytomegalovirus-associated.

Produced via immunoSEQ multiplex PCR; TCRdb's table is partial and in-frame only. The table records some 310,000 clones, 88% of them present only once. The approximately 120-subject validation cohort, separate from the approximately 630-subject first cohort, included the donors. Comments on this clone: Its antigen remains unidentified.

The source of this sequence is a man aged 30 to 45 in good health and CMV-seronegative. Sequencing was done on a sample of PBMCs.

CDR3 loop: CASSLWGQLNTGELFF. CDR3 in DNA: TGTGCCAGCAGTTTATGGGGACAGCTGAACACCGGGGAGCTGTTTTTT. This chain joins TRBV27 and TRBJ2-2, with TRBD1 matching 7 bases. V was clipped by 1 base and J by 1 base; unmatched bases: 3. This CDR3 contains 16 residues. Germline-derived CDR1 and CDR2 are MNHEY and SMNVEV (reference sequence).